This T cell receptor beta chain was captured in a study of blood T cell repertoires in COVID-19. Trimming cost V 2 bases and J 7 bases, with 24 bases left between them. The CDR3 extends over 19 amino acids. CDR1 is LNHDA, CDR2 SQIVND, per germline (reference sequence). Study processing details: Nucleated cell counts were estimated from reference gene primer amplification. The protocol was immunoSEQ multiplex PCR, while the TCRdb copy is restricted to in-frame clones and leaves out a portion. For V, J and clone size, that table is used; D and trimming come from the DNA. The data hold 50,000 to 75,000 clones, with around 86% observed a single time.

The sample was peripheral blood. The source of this sequence is a woman of 80 years or more with active or convalescent COVID-19. The V and J genes are TRBV19 and TRBJ1-6; weak D call: TRBD1 (6 bases). The CDR3 here is CASSIRGMGDQGLNSPLHF. The DNA for the CDR3 is TGTGCCAGTAGTATAAGGGGGATGGGCGACCAGGGATTGAATTCACCCCTCCACTTT.